The clone carrying this T cell receptor (beta chain) was seen a handful of times. V was trimmed by 5 bases and J by 3 bases, leaving 14 bases between them. Germline-derived CDR1 and CDR2 are SGHTA and FQGNSA. The CDR3 has 15 residues. This entry belongs to a study of chronic HIV infection and antiretroviral therapy. From the 5' RACE reads, TCRdb called clonotypes with MiXCR, one entry per CDR3 protein. The sample contains over 40,000 distinct CDR3 sequences, 19% of which appear only once. J is TRBJ1-5 and V is TRBV7-2; possible D gene TRBD1, 6 bases. The clonotype was recovered from an adult who had HIV and had not received antiretroviral therapy, or was an uninfected healthy control (not recorded which). The sequenced sample consisted of peripheral blood. The CDR3 reads CASSPTAGVNQPQHF. The CDR3 DNA sequence: TGTGCCAGCAGCCCCACGGCAGGGGTCAATCAGCCCCAGCATTTT.